A selection of T cell receptor beta chains follows, all from one sample in a study of preoperative IRX-2 immunotherapy in early breast cancer. The protocol was immunoSEQ multiplex PCR, while the TCRdb copy is restricted to in-frame clones and leaves out a portion. This table holds about 43,000 clones, about 94% found once. Sequencing was performed on tumor tissue, taken after IRX-2 immunotherapy. Receptors originate from a human donor with breast cancer. The CDR3 runs from the conserved cysteine through the conserved F or W. D genes are given only for firm matches. Clone size is stated in some rows and not others, as once, few, many or a class when expanded.

.,TRBV4-1,TRBJ2-5,.,TGCGCCAGCAGCCAAGGGCCCCCTCATATGGAGACCCAGTACTTC,CASSQGPPHMETQYF
.,TRBV28,TRBJ2-3,.,TGTGCCAGCAAACCGGCAGGTCATAGCACAGATACGCAGTATTTT,CASKPAGHSTDTQYF
TRBD1,TRBV18,TRBJ1-2,.,TGTGCCAGCTCACCTGACAGGGGGCGGACTGCAGGTGGCTACACCTTC,CASSPDRGRTAGGYTF
.,TRBV7-3,TRBJ2-1,once,TGTGCCAGCAGCTTCTTTGGGGGTGCTTCCTACAATGAGCAGTTCTTC,CASSFFGGASYNEQFF
.,TRBV5-4,TRBJ2-1,few,TGTGCCAGCAGCTTGGAACTATACACTTACAATGAGCAGTTCTTC,CASSLELYTYNEQFF
.,TRBV19,TRBJ1-2,.,TGTGCCAGTAGTGAGGGGAGGTGGGATGGCTACACCTTC,CASSEGRWDGYTF
.,TRBV10-3,TRBJ1-2,.,TGTGCCATCAGTGAGTCGAGCCAGGGCTACACCTTC,CAISESSQGYTF
.,TRBV19,TRBJ2-1,.,TGTGCCAGTAGTAGCGGGACCCTGGGGAATGAGCAGTTCTTC,CASSSGTLGNEQFF
.,TRBV4-1,TRBJ1-3,.,TGCGCCAGCAGCCCCGCCCCGCCGGGAATGGGAAACACCATATATTTT,CASSPAPPGMGNTIYF
.,TRBV30,TRBJ2-1,.,TGTGCCACAGGACAGTTCGGAGCAGTTGGTGAGCAGTTCTTC,CATGQFGAVGEQFF
TRBD1,TRBV7-2,TRBJ2-7,.,TGTGCCAGCAGCGAGGGACAGCCCAGAGTCCCCTACGAGCAGTACTTC,CASSEGQPRVPYEQYF
TRBD2,TRBV7-3,TRBJ2-3,.,TGTGCCAGCAGCACGAGACTAGCGGGAGGCACAGATACGCAGTATTTT,CASSTRLAGGTDTQYF
.,TRBV29-1,TRBJ2-3,.,TGCAGCGTGGGTCTTGGTGGGGGGTTTACGCAGTATTTT,CSVGLGGGFTQYF
.,TRBV7-2,TRBJ2-7,.,TGTGCCAGCAGCCCCCGGGGTAGCAGTTACGAGCAGTACTTC,CASSPRGSSYEQYF
.,TRBV11-2,TRBJ1-4,once,TGTGCCAGCAGACCAACCGGGACGGTTAATGAAAAACTGTTTTTT,CASRPTGTVNEKLFF
.,TRBV27,TRBJ1-6,.,TGTGCCAGCGGGGGGGCAGGAAATTCACCCCTCCACTTT,CASGGAGNSPLHF
.,TRBV4-2,TRBJ2-7,.,TGTGCCAGCAGCCAGGGCCCCAGATCCTACGAGCAGTACTTC,CASSQGPRSYEQYF
.,TRBV6-1,TRBJ2-7,.,TGTGCCAGCAGGGGTTTTGACCTTCCCTCCTACGAGCAGTACTTC,CASRGFDLPSYEQYF
.,TRBV30,TRBJ2-2,.,TGTGCCTGGAGTGAAATAGACACCTCGAGGGGGGAGCTGTTTTTT,CAWSEIDTSRGELFF
.,TRBV11-2,TRBJ1-4,.,TGTGCCAGCAGGAAAATTCGGGGTAGGAATGAAAAACTGTTTTTT,CASRKIRGRNEKLFF
TRBD1,TRBV11-2,TRBJ1-2,.,TGTGCCAGCAGCTTCCCCGGGACAGGGGATCGTGGCTACACCTTC,CASSFPGTGDRGYTF
TRBD2,TRBV2,TRBJ2-7,.,TGTGCCAGCAGAGCCGGACTAGCGGAGCAGTACTTC,CASRAGLAEQYF
.,TRBV2,TRBJ2-3,.,TGTGCCAGCACTTGGCGGCGCACAGATACGCAGTATTTT,CASTWRRTDTQYF
.,TRBV5-6,TRBJ2-7,.,TGTGCCAGCAGCTTGGGAGCCCTCGGTGAGCAGTACTTC,CASSLGALGEQYF
.,TRBV11-2,TRBJ1-1,.,TGTGCCAGCAGCTTCTCTGCGAACACTGAAGCTTTCTTT,CASSFSANTEAFF
.,TRBV6-5,TRBJ2-2,.,TGTGCCAGCAGGGACAGGAACACCGGGGAGCTGTTTTTT,CASRDRNTGELFF
TRBD1,TRBV6-5,TRBJ2-7,.,TGTGCCAGCAGCGGACAGGGAACCTACGAGCAGTACTTC,CASSGQGTYEQYF
.,TRBV2,TRBJ2-7,.,TGTGCCAGCAGTAGGGTCTGGGATTACGAGCAGTACTTC,CASSRVWDYEQYF
.,TRBV27,TRBJ2-1,.,TGTGCCAGCAGTTTGAGGGACTCCCTCGCCAATGAGCAGTTCTTC,CASSLRDSLANEQFF
.,TRBV7-2,TRBJ1-2,.,TGTGCCAGCAGCTTAGAAAGGGGTGTCTATGGCTACACCTTC,CASSLERGVYGYTF
TRBD1,TRBV5-1,TRBJ1-3,once,TGCGCCAGCAGCTATTCCTCGGGGACAGTTGGAAACACCATATATTTT,CASSYSSGTVGNTIYF
TRBD1,TRBV4-3,TRBJ1-1,.,TGCGCCAGCAGCCTGGACAGGGAATATGGTACTGAAGCTTTCTTT,CASSLDREYGTEAFF
.,TRBV2,TRBJ1-2,few,TGTGCCAGCAGTGAGGGGACGGACTATGGCTACACCTTC,CASSEGTDYGYTF
.,TRBV7-9,TRBJ1-5,.,TGTGCCAGCAGCCCCGACACGGGGAGCAATCAGCCCCAGCATTTT,CASSPDTGSNQPQHF
.,TRBV15,TRBJ1-4,.,TGTGCCACCAGCTATTGGGAACAGAATGAAAAACTGTTTTTT,CATSYWEQNEKLFF
.,TRBV2,TRBJ2-7,.,TGTGCCACCCAACCCACTGACTCGTCCTCAACCTACGAGCAGTACTTC,CATQPTDSSSTYEQYF
.,TRBV6-6,TRBJ2-1,.,TGTGCCAGCAGTTACTCGTTACTCGATGAGCAGTTCTTC,CASSYSLLDEQFF
TRBD1,TRBV19,TRBJ2-7,once,TGTGCCAGTAGTATAGGGACAGGGGGCGAGCAGTACTTC,CASSIGTGGEQYF
.,TRBV7-9,TRBJ2-5,.,TGTGCCAGCAGCTTAGGATTCGGCATTGGCCTCTACTTC,CASSLGFGIGLYF
.,TRBV6-5,TRBJ2-3,.,TGTGCCAGCAGCCCCGTCGGTAGCACAGATACGCAGTATTTT,CASSPVGSTDTQYF
.,TRBV29-1,TRBJ2-7,.,TGCAGCGCTGATGAGGGCCTAGGGCAGTACTTC,CSADEGLGQYF
.,TRBV30,TRBJ1-6,.,TGTGCCTGGAGCGCTACAGTCGAGAATTCACCCCTCCACTTT,CAWSATVENSPLHF
.,TRBV30,TRBJ2-7,.,TGTGCCTGGAGTGTAGGACACGAGCAGTACTTC,CAWSVGHEQYF
TRBD2,TRBV5-6,TRBJ2-1,.,TGTGCCAGCAGCTTACGGGGACTAGCGGGAGCCAGCAATGAGCAGTTCTTC,CASSLRGLAGASNEQFF